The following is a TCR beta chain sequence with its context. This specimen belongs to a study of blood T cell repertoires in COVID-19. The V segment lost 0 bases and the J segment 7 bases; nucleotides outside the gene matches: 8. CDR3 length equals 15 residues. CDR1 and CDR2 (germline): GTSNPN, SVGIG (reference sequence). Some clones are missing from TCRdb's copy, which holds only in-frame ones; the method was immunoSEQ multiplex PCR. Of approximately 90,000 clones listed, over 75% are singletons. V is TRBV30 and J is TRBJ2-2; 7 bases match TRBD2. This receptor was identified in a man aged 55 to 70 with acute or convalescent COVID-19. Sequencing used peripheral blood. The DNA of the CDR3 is TGTGCCTGGAGTGTTCGTGCGGGAGTGGGCGGGGAGCTGTTTTTT. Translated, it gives CAWSVRAGVGGELFF.